This T cell receptor beta chain was recovered during a study of T-cell reconstitution after alpha-beta-depleted transplantation in children. Overall study findings and caveats: Where alpha-beta T cells came from about two months after transplant was reportedly several hundred expanded graft clones. TCRbeta diversity was high at day 60 in some patients (a result of surviving recipient T cells and thymic progenitors). When one year had passed after transplant, most T-cell counts and diversity came from newly produced T cells.

Unique molecular identifiers were used to barcode this TCRbeta library. TCRdb fed the PCR reads into MiXCR, producing one record per CDR3 protein. The data show about 980,000 distinct CDR3 sequences, about 29% seen once. This clonotype was seen a handful of times. What it binds is unknown. The sequencing used PBMCs, mostly from graft donor cells, collected 360 days after TCRalphabeta/CD19-depleted stem cell transplant. This sequence originates from a boy younger than two who had a stem cell transplant for SCID, so the T cells may come from the graft donor.

The CDR3: CSVRNHGTGALNEQFF. Written as DNA, the CDR3 is TGCAGCGTACGGAACCACGGGACAGGGGCACTAAATGAGCAGTTCTTC. The V and J genes are TRBV29-1 and TRBJ2-1; 10 bases match TRBD1. V lost 6 bases and J lost 7; bases outside the gene matches: 15. This CDR3 has 16 residues. Germline values: CDR1 SQVTM, CDR2 ANQGSEA.